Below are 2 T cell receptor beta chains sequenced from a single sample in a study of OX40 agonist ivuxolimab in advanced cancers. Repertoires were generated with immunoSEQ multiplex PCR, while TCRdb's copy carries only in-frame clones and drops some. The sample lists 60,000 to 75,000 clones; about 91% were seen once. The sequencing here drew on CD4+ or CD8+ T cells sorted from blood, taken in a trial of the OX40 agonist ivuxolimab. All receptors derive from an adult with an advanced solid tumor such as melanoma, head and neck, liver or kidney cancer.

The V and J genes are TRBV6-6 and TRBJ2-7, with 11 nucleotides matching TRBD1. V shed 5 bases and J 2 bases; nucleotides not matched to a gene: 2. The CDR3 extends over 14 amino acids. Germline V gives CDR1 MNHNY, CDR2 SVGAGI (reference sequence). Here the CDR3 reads CASSRGQGAYEQYF. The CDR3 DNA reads TGTGCCAGCAGTAGGGGACAGGGGGCCTACGAGCAGTACTTC.

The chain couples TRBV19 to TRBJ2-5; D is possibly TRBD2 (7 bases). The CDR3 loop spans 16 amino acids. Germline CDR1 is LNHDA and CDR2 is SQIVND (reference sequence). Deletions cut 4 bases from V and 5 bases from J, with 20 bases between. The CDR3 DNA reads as TGTGCCAGTAGTAGGGGGGGCCTCCTCCCAGGGGAGACCCAGTACTTC. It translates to CASSRGGLLPGETQYF.